The 18 T cell receptor beta chains presented below share a single source sample, sequenced in a study of cytomegalovirus exposure and HLA in healthy donors. The PCR used 60 Vbeta and 13 Jbeta primers. Assay used: immunoSEQ multiplex PCR; TCRdb lists only in-frame clones, some missing. Of 100,000 to 150,000 clones listed, roughly 9% were seen once; the top ten hold approximately 6.4%. Sequencing was carried out using PBMCs. These TCRs come from a woman in her thirties or forties in good health and CMV-seropositive.

The chain's CDR3 is CASSWGTSGFYEQYF. CDR3 bases: TGTGCCAGCAGCTGGGGGACTAGCGGATTCTACGAGCAGTACTTC. The V and J genes are TRBV5-5 and TRBJ2-7, with 11 positions matching TRBD2. Germline trimming cut 3 bases from V and 3 bases from J; bases unmatched to any gene: 5. The germline V gene has CDR1 SGHKS and CDR2 YYEKEE (reference sequence). This CDR3 has 15 amino acids.

This clone was observed a handful of times. The chain couples TRBV9 to TRBJ2-5; 8 bases line up with TRBD2. Unmatched junction bases numbered 13, after V lost 4 bases and J lost 5 bases. Germline-derived CDR1 and CDR2 are SGDLS and YYNGEE. The CDR3 consists of 16 residues. Here the CDR3 DNA reads TGTGCCAGCAGCCCTTCCTGGGGCGGGGGGCGGGAGACCCAGTACTTC. Protein product: CASSPSWGGGRETQYF.

This clone was picked up a small number of times. The chain joins TRBV18 to TRBJ2-1; D not resolved. The germline V and J ends were trimmed by 4 bases and 6 bases, with 13 bases remaining between them. The CDR3 totals 14 residues. Germline V lookup: CDR1 KGHSH, CDR2 LQKENI. Here the CDR3 reads CASSLSVGGNEQFF. The CDR3 coding sequence is TGTGCCAGCTCACTTTCGGTAGGCGGCAATGAGCAGTTCTTC.

This clone occurred a few times. The chain combines TRBV6-1 with TRBJ2-5; D might be TRBD1 (5 bases). The length of the CDR3 is 14 residues. Germline CDR1 and CDR2: MNHNS and SASEGT. V lost 5 bases and J 5 bases, leaving 15 bases between the germline ends. The CDR3 region is CASSTLSGLETQYF. In DNA form, the CDR3 reads TGTGCCAGCAGTACCCTATCAGGGCTGGAGACCCAGTACTTC.

The rearrangement joins TRBV23-1 to TRBJ1-2; D gene uncertain. TRBV23-1 is treated as an ORF (open reading frame) with a function not yet certain. V was shortened by 2 bases and J by 1 base, with 8 bases between the two germline ends. CDR3 length: 14 amino acids. The CDR3 protein is CASSQPQYNYGYTF. The CDR3 bases are TGCGCCAGCAGTCAACCACAGTATAACTATGGCTACACCTTC.

This clone was picked up a small number of times. The rearrangement uses TRBV29-1 and TRBJ1-5, with 7 bases that match TRBD1. Looked up from germline, CDR1 is SQVTM and CDR2 is ANQGSEA. This CDR3 is built from 13 residues. Unmatched junction bases numbered 9, after V lost 6 bases and J lost 7 bases. This chain's CDR3 is CSVGDSSSQPQHF. CDR3 DNA sequence: TGCAGCGTGGGGGACAGCTCGAGCCAGCCCCAGCATTTT. Together with reference TRBV29-1 and TRBJ1-5, the CDR3 gives the full variable domain: SAVISQKPSRDICQRGTSLTIQCQVDSQVTMMFWYRQQPGQSLTLIATANQGSEATYESGFVIDKFPISRPNLTFSTLTVSNMSPEDSSIYLCSVGDSSSQPQHFGDGTRLSIL.

This clone has just a few counts. V usage is TRBV10-2 and J usage is TRBJ1-3, with a possible D match to TRBD1 (6 bases). CDR1 is WSHSY and CDR2 is SAAADI in the germline V gene. V was pared by 6 bases and J by 3 bases, with 15 bases between. The CDR3 sequence is 15 residues long. The CDR3 DNA is TGCGCCAGCAGGGGAGGGGGGGGTAGTGGAAACACCATATATTTT. Amino acids: CASRGGGGSGNTIYF.

This clone was picked up a small number of times. The gene calls are TRBV5-6 and TRBJ2-5; the match to TRBD1 covers 8 bases. V trimming: 4 bases; J trimming: 0 bases; junction bases outside the gene matches: 8. CDR3 length: 16 amino acids. Looked up from germline, CDR1 is SGHDT and CDR2 is YYEEEE. This CDR3 is CASSPRGQANQETQYF. The CDR3 DNA is TGTGCCAGCAGCCCCAGGGGACAGGCGAACCAAGAGACCCAGTACTTC. The full variable domain, with the rest looked up from reference TRBV5-6 and TRBJ2-5, is DAGVTQSPTHLIKTRGQQVTLRCSPKSGHDTVSWYQQALGQGPQFIFQYYEEEERQRGNFPDRFSGHQFPNYSSELNVNALLLGDSALYLCASSPRGQANQETQYFGPGTRLLVL.

This chain joins TRBV9 and TRBJ1-2; D may be TRBD1 (5 bases). CDR3 length equals 15 residues. Between the trimmed V and J ends, which lost 4 bases and 4 bases, there was a span of 17 bases. Germline loops: CDR1 SGDLS, CDR2 YYNGEE. CDR3 sequence reads: CASSPGGGTLYGYTF. In nucleotides, the CDR3 is TGTGCCAGCAGCCCGGGAGGCGGGACGCTCTATGGCTACACCTTC.

This clone was seen a few times. The V and J genes are TRBV10-3 and TRBJ1-4; D is perhaps TRBD1 (6 bases). CDR1 is ENHRY and CDR2 is SYGVKD in the germline V gene. The V gene lost 4 bases and the J gene lost 4 bases, with 7 bases spanning the gap. The CDR3 loop spans 13 amino acids. DNA for the CDR3: TGTGCCATCAGTGGGGACATTAATGAAAAACTGTTTTTT. Amino acids: CAISGDINEKLFF.

The V call is TRBV5-4, the J call TRBJ1-6; 9 nucleotides align to TRBD1. CDR3 length equals 16 residues. With V trimmed by 9 bases and J by 5 bases, 12 bases remained unmatched. CDR1 SGHNT and CDR2 YYREEE come from the germline V gene (reference sequence). Written as DNA, the CDR3 is TGTGCCACCAGTTTTGCACAGGGGGCGAATAATTCACCCCTCCACTTT. This codes for CATSFAQGANNSPLHF.

In this sample, this clone turned up a few times. This chain uses TRBV5-1 with TRBJ1-1; D uncertain. The V end was cut by 1 base, the J end by 2 bases, with 18 bases between. The CDR3 is 17 residues long. Germline V gene lookup returns CDR1 SGHRS and CDR2 YFSETQ. The CDR3 loop reads CASSLFGRPYLNTEAFF. DNA of the CDR3: TGCGCCAGCAGCTTGTTTGGCAGGCCCTATCTCAACACTGAAGCTTTCTTT.

The DNA for the CDR3 is TGTGCCAGCAGCCCAACGGGGACAGGGTACAATGAGCAGTTCTTC. Residues: CASSPTGTGYNEQFF. This chain uses TRBV11-2 with TRBJ2-1, with 9 bases fitting TRBD1. J gave up 4 bases and V 5 bases, and 6 bases lay outside the gene matches. Germline assignment: CDR1 SGHAT and CDR2 FQNNGV. The CDR3 consists of 15 residues.

The chain joins TRBV29-1 to TRBJ2-3; D gene unclear. The CDR3 contains 12 residues. Trimming shortened V by 7 bases and J by 1 base, and 9 bases separated the two germline ends. Germline CDR1 reads SQVTM; CDR2 reads ANQGSEA. The CDR3 spells CSATVGTDTQYF. The DNA of the CDR3 is TGCAGCGCAACGGTTGGCACAGATACGCAGTATTTT.

This chain uses TRBV18 with TRBJ1-2; D is unclear. Germline CDR1 is KGHSH and CDR2 is LQKENI. The CDR3 is 15 residues long. V was shortened by 1 base and J by 6 bases, with 15 bases between the two germline ends. CDR3 protein: CASSPQEGLVNGYTF. The DNA for the CDR3 is TGTGCCAGCTCACCACAAGAGGGCCTGGTCAATGGCTACACCTTC.

This clone has a handful of counts. This rearrangement joins TRBV15 to TRBJ1-3; D might be TRBD1 (5 bases). The V gene's germline CDR1 is LNHNV and CDR2 YYDKDF (reference sequence). The CDR3 sequence is 15 residues long. V was clipped by 0 bases and J by 3 bases, with 9 bases between them. The CDR3 DNA sequence: TGTGCCACCAGCAGAGAAGCAGGGAATGGAAACACCATATATTTT. It is translated as CATSREAGNGNTIYF.

CDR3 bases: TGTGCCTGGCATAGGACAGGCCGGGGCTACACCTTC. Translation gives CAWHRTGRGYTF. The chain has TRBV30 and TRBJ1-2, with 7 bases fitting TRBD1. The CDR3 consists of 12 residues. Germline CDR1 and CDR2: GTSNPN and SVGIG (reference sequence). Trimming took 5 bases from V and 8 from J; bases not matched to a gene: 8.

The chain uses TRBV5-4 and TRBJ1-6; D unresolved. Trimming took 5 bases from V and 7 from J, leaving 13 bases between them. Germline assignment: CDR1 SGHNT and CDR2 YYREEE (reference sequence). CDR3 length equals 14 residues. The CDR3 sequence: CASSQDGGNSPLHF. CDR3 DNA sequence: TGTGCCAGCAGTCAGGACGGAGGGAATTCACCCCTCCACTTT.